This paragraph reports one T cell receptor beta chain. The sample comes from a study of T-cell reconstitution after alpha-beta-depleted transplantation in children. The CDR3 contains 16 residues. Trimming removed 4 bases at V and 4 bases at J, with 17 bases between. The V gene's germline CDR1 is LGHNA and CDR2 YNFKEQ. Preparation of the TCRbeta library was carried out with unique molecular identifiers. TCRdb re-called the PCR reads with MiXCR, one entry per CDR3 protein. Of more than 85,000 distinct CDR3 sequences listed, approximately 10% are singletons. The TCR originated in a human donor who donated a stem cell graft to a child with acute lymphoblastic leukemia. The chain joins TRBV4-2 to TRBJ2-1; D is unclear. This material consisted of PBMCs from the stem cell graft donor, taken from the stem cell graft. DNA of the CDR3: TGTGCCAGCAGCCTCTCGGGCGAAGGCTCATACAATGAGCAGTTCTTC. The encoded protein is CASSLSGEGSYNEQFF.